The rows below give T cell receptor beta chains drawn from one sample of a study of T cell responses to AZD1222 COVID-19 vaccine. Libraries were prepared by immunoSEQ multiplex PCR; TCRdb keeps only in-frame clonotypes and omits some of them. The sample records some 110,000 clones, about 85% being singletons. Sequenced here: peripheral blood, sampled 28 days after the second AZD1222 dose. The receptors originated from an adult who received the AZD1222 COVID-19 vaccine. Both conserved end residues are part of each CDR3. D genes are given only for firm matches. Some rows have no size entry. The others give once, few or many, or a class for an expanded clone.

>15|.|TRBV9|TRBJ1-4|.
TGTGCCAGCAGCACCAACCCGGGCCCTAATGAAAAACTGTTTTTT
CASSTNPGPNEKLFF
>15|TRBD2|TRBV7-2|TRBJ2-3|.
TGTGCCAGCAGCCCACGGGGGGGCGGCACAGATACGCAGTATTTT
CASSPRGGGTDTQYF
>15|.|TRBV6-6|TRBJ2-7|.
TGTGCCAGCAGGGGTGGGTCCACGGAAGGCTACGAGCAGTACTTC
CASRGGSTEGYEQYF
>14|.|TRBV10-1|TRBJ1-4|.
TGCGCCAGCAACTCCGGGGGGCGTCGTGAAAAACTGTTTTTT
CASNSGGRREKLFF
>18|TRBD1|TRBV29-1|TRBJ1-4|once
TGCAGCGTTGAAGGCGTGACAGGGGTGACGGCAACTAATGAAAAACTGTTTTTT
CSVEGVTGVTATNEKLFF
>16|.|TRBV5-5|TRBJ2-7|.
TGTGCCAGCAGCCCGTCTGAAGGCCTCACCAATTACGAGCAGTACTTC
CASSPSEGLTNYEQYF
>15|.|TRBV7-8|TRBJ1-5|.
TGTGCCAGCAGTACCGGCGGGGGCGGTAATCAGCCCCAGCATTTT
CASSTGGGGNQPQHF
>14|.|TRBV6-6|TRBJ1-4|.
TGTGCCAGCAGTTACGGGGACACTGCCGAAAAACTGTTTTTT
CASSYGDTAEKLFF
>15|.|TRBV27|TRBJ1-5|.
TGTGCCAGCAGTACCTCACGGGGGGCGCGGCAGCCCCAGCATTTT
CASSTSRGARQPQHF
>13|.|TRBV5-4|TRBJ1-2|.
TGTGCCAGCAGGGTCGTGGAGAGCTATGGCTACACCTTC
CASRVVESYGYTF
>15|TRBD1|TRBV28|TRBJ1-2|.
TGTGCCAGCACTACACCCGCGGGGACAGACTATGGCTACACCTTC
CASTTPAGTDYGYTF
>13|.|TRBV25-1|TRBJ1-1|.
TGTGCCAGCAGTGCCCAGACAGACACTGAAGCTTTCTTT
CASSAQTDTEAFF
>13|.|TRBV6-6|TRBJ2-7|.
TGTGCCAGCAGTTACGGGGGTCCGGGGGAGCAGTACTTC
CASSYGGPGEQYF
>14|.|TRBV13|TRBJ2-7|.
TGTGCCAGCAGCTTCGGGGAGAGCTCCTACGAGCAGTACTTC
CASSFGESSYEQYF
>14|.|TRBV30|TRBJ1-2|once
TGTGCCTGGAGTGTAAGCGGCAGGCACAAGGGCTACACCTTC
CAWSVSGRHKGYTF
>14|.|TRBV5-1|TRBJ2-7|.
TGCGCCAGCAGCTTGGACGCGATTGGGTACGAGCAGTACTTC
CASSLDAIGYEQYF
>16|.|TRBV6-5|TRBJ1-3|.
TGTGCCAGCAGTTACTCCGGGGGGAACTCTGGAAACACCATATATTTT
CASSYSGGNSGNTIYF
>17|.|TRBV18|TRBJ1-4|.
TGTGCCAGCTCACCGAGGGCCAGGGCTTTAACTAATGAAAAACTGTTTTTT
CASSPRARALTNEKLFF
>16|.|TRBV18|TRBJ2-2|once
TGTGCCAGCTCTTCTGGACTATCTTTAAACACCGGGGAGCTGTTTTTT
CASSSGLSLNTGELFF
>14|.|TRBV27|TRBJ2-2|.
TGTGCCACCAGCTCTGGACAACTCACCGGGGAGCTGTTTTTT
CATSSGQLTGELFF
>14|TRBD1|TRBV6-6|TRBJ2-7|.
TGTGCCAGCAATACACAGGGGCCCTCCTACGAGCAGTACTTC
CASNTQGPSYEQYF
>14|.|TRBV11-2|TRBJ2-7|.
TGTGCCAGCAGCTTAGGAGGACTGCTTTACGAGCAGTACTTC
CASSLGGLLYEQYF
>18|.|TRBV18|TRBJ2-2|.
TGTGCCAGCTCACCAACAGGACGGCCAACATCTACCACCGGGGAGCTGTTTTTT
CASSPTGRPTSTTGELFF
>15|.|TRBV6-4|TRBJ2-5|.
TGTGCCAGCAGTGAGATCGGACGGACTGAAGAGACCCAGTACTTC
CASSEIGRTEETQYF
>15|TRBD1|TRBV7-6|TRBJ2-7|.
TGTGCCAGCAGCCCCCGGACAGGGTGGGCCTACGAGCAGTACTTC
CASSPRTGWAYEQYF
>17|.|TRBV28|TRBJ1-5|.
TGTGCCAGCAGTTTATTCAGCCTACAGGGCCCCAATCAGCCCCAGCATTTT
CASSLFSLQGPNQPQHF
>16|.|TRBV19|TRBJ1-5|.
TGTGCCAGTAGTAAAAATGGGGTTATGGGCAATCAGCCCCAGCATTTT
CASSKNGVMGNQPQHF
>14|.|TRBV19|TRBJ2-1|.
TGTGCCAGTAGTATTAGTCAGGGAAACAATGAGCAGTTCTTC
CASSISQGNNEQFF
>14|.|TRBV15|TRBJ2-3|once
TGTGCCACCAGCAGAGATTTGAGCACAGATACGCAGTATTTT
CATSRDLSTDTQYF
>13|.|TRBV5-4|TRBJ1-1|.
TGTGCCAGCAGCCCGGGGTGGGGGACTGAAGCTTTCTTT
CASSPGWGTEAFF
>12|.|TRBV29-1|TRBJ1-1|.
TGCAGCGGGATAGCCTCGGGGGCTGAAGCTTTCTTT
CSGIASGAEAFF
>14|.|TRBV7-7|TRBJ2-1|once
TGTGCCAGCAGCCCGAACCATAGCGGGACAGAAGGGTTCTTC
CASSPNHSGTEGFF
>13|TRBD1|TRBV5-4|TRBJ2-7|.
TGTGCCAGCAGCCAGCAGGGGGTAGGCGAGCAGTACTTC
CASSQQGVGEQYF
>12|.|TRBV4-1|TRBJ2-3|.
TGCGCCAGCAGCCAGGAAGTGGATACGCAGTATTTT
CASSQEVDTQYF
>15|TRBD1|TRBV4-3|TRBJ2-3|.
TGCGCCAGCAGTATAGGGACAGATGACACAGATACGCAGTATTTT
CASSIGTDDTDTQYF